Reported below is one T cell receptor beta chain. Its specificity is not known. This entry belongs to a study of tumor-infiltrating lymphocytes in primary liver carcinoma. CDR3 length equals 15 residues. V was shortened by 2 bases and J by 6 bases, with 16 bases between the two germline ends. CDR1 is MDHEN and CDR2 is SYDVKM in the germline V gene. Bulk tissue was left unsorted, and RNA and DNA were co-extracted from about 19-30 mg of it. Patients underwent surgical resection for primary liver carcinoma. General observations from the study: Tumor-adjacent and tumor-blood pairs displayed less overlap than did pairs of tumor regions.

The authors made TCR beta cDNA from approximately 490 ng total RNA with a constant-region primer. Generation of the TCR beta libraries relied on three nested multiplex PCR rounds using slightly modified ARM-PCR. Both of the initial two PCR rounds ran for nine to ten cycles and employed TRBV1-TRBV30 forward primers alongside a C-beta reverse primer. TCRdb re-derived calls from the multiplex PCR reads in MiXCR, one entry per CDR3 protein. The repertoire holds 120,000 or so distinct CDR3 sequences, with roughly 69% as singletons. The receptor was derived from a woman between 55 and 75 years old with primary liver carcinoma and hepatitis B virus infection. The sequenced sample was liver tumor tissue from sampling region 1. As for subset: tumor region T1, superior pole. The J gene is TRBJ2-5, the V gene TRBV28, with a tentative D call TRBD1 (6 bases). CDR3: CASSLRHRVEKTQYF. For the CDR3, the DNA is TGTGCCAGCAGTTTAAGGCACAGGGTGGAGAAGACCCAGTACTTC.